This TCR beta chain is drawn from a study of T cells after yellow fever vaccination. Findings of the study overall: The study found a weaker secondary response that peaked faster, day 5 versus 15.

TCRdb re-derived calls from the 5' RACE reads in MiXCR, one entry per CDR3 protein. The data contain approximately 150,000 distinct CDR3 sequences, 5.5% to 8% of them singletons. CDR3 length equals 15 residues. V was shortened by 0 bases and J by 4 bases, with 11 bases between the two germline ends. Per the germline V gene, CDR1 is SGDLS and CDR2 is YYNGEE. This clonotype was seen repeatedly, ten times or more. What it binds is not known. The sample here was CD4+ T cells sorted from PBMCs, taken on the day of the first yellow fever vaccination. This clonotype was sampled from a man younger than 35 who received the YFV17D yellow fever vaccine. The chain recombines TRBV9 with TRBJ1-5, with D hard to call. DNA of the CDR3: TGTGCCAGCAGCGTAGGATCTGGAGCTAATCAGCCCCAGCATTTT. Translation: CASSVGSGANQPQHF.